The clone carrying this TCR beta chain was detected many times. Its target is unknown. The entry originates in a study of naive and memory T cell subsets. The V gene's germline CDR1 is MNHNY and CDR2 SVGAGI (reference sequence). V trimming: 2 bases; J trimming: 5 bases; junction bases outside the gene matches: 4. The CDR3 loop spans 15 amino acids. An oligonucleotide containing a UMI was ligated to the 3' end of TCR cDNA. Whole-blood samples were more than 2 ml of peripheral blood from healthy adult volunteers. The SP2 primer and nested alpha and beta constant region primers amplified ligated cDNA in four rounds. Reverse transcription of blood and skin TCR RNA was primed at alpha and beta constant regions. A single record per CDR3 protein comes from TCRdb applying MiXCR to the UMI-ligation and nested PCR reads. The profile shows about 26,000 distinct CDR3 sequences, roughly 5.5% of them singletons. Study-wide points: The RNA method is potentially sensitive to activation and differentiation changes.

V usage is TRBV6-6 and J usage is TRBJ1-5; 9 positions match TRBD1. The sequenced sample consisted of blood. This TCR was sampled from an adult in good health. The CDR3 loop is CASSYGQGKHQPQHF. The CDR3 nucleotides are TGTGCCAGCAGTTACGGACAGGGGAAACATCAGCCCCAGCATTTT.